The 2 T cell receptor beta chains below come from one sample, sequenced in a study of CXCR3-negative and CXCR3-positive naive CD8 T cells. Preparation of TRB cDNA libraries relied on 5' RACE carrying UMI labels. TCRdb re-called the 5' RACE reads and gives one entry per CDR3 protein, without DNA. This sample's table reports approximately 88,000 distinct CDR3 sequences. The sequencing input was naive CXCR3- CD8+ T cells from blood. Subset defined: CD45RO-CCR7+CD27+CD95- naive CD8+ T cells lacking CXCR3 (TNR3-). Source of these receptors: a human donor in good health. Some clones in this sample may be carry-over from other donors' samples.

The CDR3 spells CASSLLTPSGRGVTQYF. V gene TRBV28 combines with J gene TRBJ2-5; lacking DNA, the TRBD1 call made by TCRdb goes unchecked. The CDR3 has 17 residues. Germline assignment: CDR1 MDHEN and CDR2 SYDVKM.

This rearrangement joins TRBV12-3 or TRBV12-4 to TRBJ2-3; the TCRdb D gene call, TRBD2, has no DNA to confirm it. The CDR3 contains 15 residues. The chain's CDR3 is CASSRLAGRTDTQYF.